The rows below give T cell receptor beta chains drawn from one sample of a study of regulatory T cells in long-lasting Graves disease. Using its own MiXCR run on the multiplex PCR reads, TCRdb lists one record per CDR3 protein. Of 350,000 to 450,000 distinct CDR3 sequences listed, approximately 12% were seen once; the top ten hold approximately 17%. These data also featured in a second study, about T cells in Graves' hyperthyroidism and ophthalmopathy.

The specimen comprised peripheral blood mononuclear cells (PBMCs), sampled at new diagnosis, from a patient treated with antithyroid drugs. Receptors were obtained from a woman aged 18-35 years with Graves disease. Each CDR3 is given with its conserved first and last residue. Each record gives: J gene, clone size, V gene, D gene, CDR3 DNA, CDR3 protein. D genes are given only for firm matches. Clone size, where shown, is once, few, many, or a class for clones that have expanded.

>TRBJ2-1|many|TRBV11-2|TRBD2
TGTGCCACTGTAGGGTGGACTAGCGGGGATACCTACAATGAGCAGTTCTTC
CATVGWTSGDTYNEQFF
>TRBJ2-3|.|TRBV4-1|.
TGCGCCAGCAGCCAAGTTGGCAGCCCGGGGGATACGCAGTATTTT
CASSQVGSPGDTQYF
>TRBJ2-1|many|TRBV7-2|TRBD2
TGTGCCAGCAGACGTAGCGGGGGGTACAATGAGCAGTTCTTC
CASRRSGGYNEQFF
>TRBJ2-7|many|TRBV3-1|.
TGTGCCAGCAGCTACCGGGACGGGCACTACGAGCAGTACTTC
CASSYRDGHYEQYF
>TRBJ2-2|many|TRBV12-3/TRBV12-4|.
TGTGCCAGCAGCCTTAAGGGGGGAGGAAACACCGGGGAGCTGTTTTTT
CASSLKGGGNTGELFF
>TRBJ2-1|many|TRBV2|TRBD2
TGTGCCACCACCTTGGGACTAGCGGGAGGGCCGAGCAATGAGCAGTTCTTC
CATTLGLAGGPSNEQFF
>TRBJ2-1|many|TRBV20-1|TRBD2
TGCAGTGCTAGATGGGGGAGGGCCTTCTCGGTGGATGAGCAGTTCTTC
CSARWGRAFSVDEQFF
>TRBJ2-1|few|TRBV4-3|.
TGCGCCAGCAGCCAAGAAATAGGACTCGCCCCAGCGTTCTTC
CASSQEIGLAPAFF
>TRBJ1-1|many|TRBV7-6|.
TGTGCCAGCAGCTTATCACCCACCGACAGGCCTGAAGCTTTCTTT
CASSLSPTDRPEAFF
>TRBJ2-5|.|TRBV20-1|.
TGCAGTGCTAGAGATTTTGGGGCGGGCCCCCAGGGTGAGACCCAGTACTTC
CSARDFGAGPQGETQYF
>TRBJ2-3|many|TRBV7-2|.
TGTGCCAGCAGCTTAGCGGGGTTCGGCACAGATACGCAGTATTTT
CASSLAGFGTDTQYF
>TRBJ1-4|.|TRBV20-1|.
TGCAGTGCTGGGGCCGGGGAGGGGATAACTAATGAAAAACTGTTTTTT
CSAGAGEGITNEKLFF
>TRBJ2-1|many|TRBV5-1|.
TGCGCCAGCAGGGAGGGGTTCTCCTACAATGAGCAGTTCTTC
CASREGFSYNEQFF
>TRBJ1-2|few|TRBV6-1|TRBD1
TGTGCCAGCAGTGGACAGGGGTCCTATGGCTACACCTTC
CASSGQGSYGYTF
>TRBJ2-1|.|TRBV20-1|TRBD2
TGCAGTGCTGCGGGGGGGAGCTCCTACAATGAGCAGTTCTTC
CSAAGGSSYNEQFF
>TRBJ2-1|many|TRBV7-3|TRBD1
TGTGCCAGCAGCTTAATAGGGGGACAGGGGTATTACAATGAGCAGTTCTTC
CASSLIGGQGYYNEQFF
>TRBJ2-1|many|TRBV20-1|.
TGCAGTGCTAGTCGGGGGTCACCAGCAACCCACAATGAGCAGTTCTTC
CSASRGSPATHNEQFF
>TRBJ2-7|many|TRBV6-1|TRBD1
TGTGCCAGCAGTATCCGCCCCGGGACAGGGGTGGGCGAGCAGTACTTC
CASSIRPGTGVGEQYF
>TRBJ1-6|many|TRBV5-6|.
TGTGCCAGCAGCTATAGGGGGGACTCACCCCTCCACTTT
CASSYRGDSPLHF
>TRBJ1-5|many|TRBV30|.
TGTGCCTGGAGTTCCCCTTTTCGGAAGCGTCAGCCCCAGCATTTT
CAWSSPFRKRQPQHF
>TRBJ2-7|many|TRBV28|.
TGTGCCAGCAGTTTAAATTTCGAGCAGTACTTC
CASSLNFEQYF
>TRBJ2-7|many|TRBV5-1|.
TGCGCCAGCAGCTTGGTAGGCAGGGTTGACGAGCAGTACTTC
CASSLVGRVDEQYF
>TRBJ2-1|many|TRBV7-2|.
TGTGCCAGCAGCTCCCTCCGGGCTAGCGACCTCTACAATGAGCAGTTCTTC
CASSSLRASDLYNEQFF
>TRBJ2-3|.|TRBV19|TRBD1
TGTGCCAGTAGCAGGGGGTTCGATACGCAGTATTTT
CASSRGFDTQYF
>TRBJ2-1|many|TRBV2|TRBD2
TGTGCCAGCAGTGAAGCGCCGACTAGCGGCGACAATGAGCAGTTCTTC
CASSEAPTSGDNEQFF
>TRBJ1-2|many|TRBV4-3|TRBD1
TGCGCCAGCAGCCAATGGACAGGGGATAACTATGGCTACACCTTC
CASSQWTGDNYGYTF
>TRBJ1-4|many|TRBV19|.
TGTGCCAGTAGTAAGGGACGGAACGAAAAACTGTTTTTT
CASSKGRNEKLFF
>TRBJ1-2|many|TRBV18|.
TGTGCCAGCTCCCCCACTCTAAGGATGCATGGCTACACCTTC
CASSPTLRMHGYTF
>TRBJ1-2|many|TRBV30|.
TGTGCCTGGAGTGCTATCGGGAGAAAATGGTATGGCTACACCTTC
CAWSAIGRKWYGYTF
>TRBJ2-7|many|TRBV27|TRBD1
TGTGCCAGCAGTTTATCCCCTAGGACAGGGGGCATCGACGAGCAGTACTTC
CASSLSPRTGGIDEQYF
>TRBJ1-2|.|TRBV20-1|TRBD1
TGCAGTGCTAGAGCTTCTGGCAGGGGGCTTACTGGCTACACCTTC
CSARASGRGLTGYTF
>TRBJ2-7|many|TRBV7-2|.
TGTGCCAGCAGCTTAGAGTACAGGGCAAATGGCGAGCAGTACTTC
CASSLEYRANGEQYF
>TRBJ2-1|many|TRBV28|TRBD2
TGTGCCAGCAGCATACTAGCGGGCGACCTAGGCGATGAGCAGTTCTTC
CASSILAGDLGDEQFF
>TRBJ2-5|few|TRBV7-9|.
TGTGCCAGCAGCTCGGCCCGGGGGAGAGGAGAGACCCAGTACTTC
CASSSARGRGETQYF
>TRBJ2-7|few|TRBV7-8|TRBD1
TGTGCCAGCAGCTTAGCATGGACAGGGAGAGCTACTAGTTCCTACGAGCAGTACTTC
CASSLAWTGRATSSYEQYF
>TRBJ1-5|many|TRBV6-2/TRBV6-3|.
TGTGCCAGCAGTTTCGTCGGACCACAGCCCCAGCATTTT
CASSFVGPQPQHF
>TRBJ1-2|few|TRBV4-2|.
TGTGCCAGCAGCCCCGAGGACAGACAAAACTATGGCTACACCTTC
CASSPEDRQNYGYTF
>TRBJ2-1|many|TRBV5-1|TRBD2
TGCGCCAGCAGCATTCTAGCGGGAGGAGGGAATGAGCAGTTCTTC
CASSILAGGGNEQFF